This T cell receptor (beta chain) originates from a study of blood T cells in healthy people across ages. Study outcomes and limitations: Reliance upon unsorted PBMCs precluded definitive naive versus antigen-experienced comparison.

The use of a sample-barcoded 5' primer and a J-beta primer mix characterized a second PCR of about 6 to 12 cycles. TCRdb re-called the 5' RACE reads through MiXCR, storing one row per CDR3 protein. The sample contains around 800,000 distinct CDR3 sequences, around 62% of which appear only once. CDR3 length: 14 residues. Trimming pared 2 bases from V and 7 bases from J, leaving 12 bases between. Germline V lookup: CDR1 SGHRS, CDR2 YFSETQ. Note on this clonotype: The antigen is unknown.

Specimen: blood. This sequence joins TRBV5-1 and TRBJ2-2, with D maybe TRBD1 (6 bases). The TCR comes from a man aged 25 to 40 in good health. The CDR3 is CASSLTGTFGELFF. The CDR3 DNA reads as TGCGCCAGCAGCTTAACCGGGACATTCGGGGAGCTGTTTTTT. The whole variable domain, remainder taken from reference TRBV5-1 and TRBJ2-2, is KAGVTQTPRYLIKTRGQQVTLSCSPISGHRSVSWYQQTPGQGLQFLFEYFSETQRNKGNFPGRFSGRQFSNSRSEMNVSTLELGDSALYLCASSLTGTFGELFFGEGSRLTVL.